The clone carrying this T cell receptor beta chain came up a few times. What it binds is unknown. This record belongs to a study of blood T cells in healthy people across ages. Study conclusions and caveats: Both naive CD4+ cell counts and diversity were greater in long-lived donors than in aged donors.

Primed by a sample-barcoded 5' primer and a J-beta primer mix, a second PCR proceeded for about 6 to 12 cycles. TCRdb independently ran MiXCR on the 5' RACE reads; one entry per CDR3 protein. The profile shows some 700,000 distinct CDR3 sequences, roughly 44% of them singletons. Germline CDR1 reads SGHTA; CDR2 reads FQGTGA. This CDR3 has 16 amino acids. The germline V and J ends were trimmed by 5 bases and 2 bases, with 17 bases remaining between them. Sequencing was performed on blood. This chain connects TRBV7-3 to TRBJ2-3; TRBD2 might be the D (6 bases). This receptor was obtained from a woman aged 60-75 years in good health. CDR3 coding DNA: TGTGCCAGCAGCCCCGGATTAGTAGCGGCCACAGATACGCAGTATTTT. The encoded protein is CASSPGLVAATDTQYF.